This TCR beta chain came from a study of CD8 T cells in Susac syndrome. Overall study results and limits: The study recognized that the number of individuals in its TCR sequencing and HLA analysis was relatively small.

Of note for this clonotype: The target antigen is unknown.

The patients who served as multiple sclerosis controls were treatment-naive and had stable or active relapsing-remitting disease that fulfilled the revised McDonald criteria. The TEMRA cells underwent FACS enrichment, while the CD8+ and CD4+ T cells underwent negative isolation. cDNA came from around 0.54 to 1 ug RNA primed by random hexamers. The authors amplified TCR beta CDR3 across 54 Vbeta and 13 Jbeta using immunoSEQ multiplex PCR. TCRdb reanalysed the immunoSEQ multiplex PCR reads using MiXCR and keeps one entry per CDR3 protein. The data contain about 150,000 distinct CDR3 sequences, roughly 94% of them singletons. V lost 2 bases and J 6 bases, leaving 11 bases between the germline ends. This CDR3 has 12 amino acids. Germline CDR1 DFQATT, CDR2 SNEGSKA (reference sequence).

The rearrangement joins TRBV20-1 to TRBJ2-7; weak D call: TRBD1 (6 bases). The TCR sequence derives from a human donor with multiple sclerosis. The sequenced sample was CD8+ T cells from PBMCs. CDR3 DNA sequence: TGCAGTGCTAGACTCAGGGGTGGCGAGCAGTACTTC. Protein: CSARLRGGEQYF.